Presented here are 22 T cell receptor beta chains from one specimen sequenced in a study of beta chain features in type 1 diabetes. As every portion of the isolated RNA was reverse transcribed, the sequencing read expressed TCRB transcripts. Libraries were prepared by immunoSEQ multiplex PCR; TCRdb keeps only in-frame clonotypes and omits some of them. The data contain a few hundred thousand clones, over 11% of them singletons. Material: naive CD4+ T cells from blood. The receptors were gathered from a man younger than 45 in good health.

The chain has TRBV2 and TRBJ1-2; D is perhaps TRBD1 (6 bases). This CDR3 is 12 amino acids long. V was shortened by 11 bases and J by 4 bases, with 14 bases between the two germline ends. Germline assignment: CDR1 SNHLY and CDR2 FYNNEI. CDR3 amino acids: CAGKQGGYGYTF. In DNA, the CDR3 is TGTGCCGGAAAACAGGGTGGCTATGGCTACACCTTC.

CDR3 DNA sequence: TGTGCTAGTGGCCCGGGACAGGGGATTGAAAAACTGTTTTTT. It is translated as CASGPGQGIEKLFF. This sequence joins TRBV12-5 and TRBJ1-4; 10 positions agree with TRBD1. After removal of 6 bases from V and 7 bases from J, the junction contained 5 bases not matched to a gene. From germline, CDR1 is LGHNT and CDR2 FRNRAP. This CDR3 is built from 14 residues.

The V gene is TRBV6-5, the J gene TRBJ2-7; no definite D call. This CDR3 comprises 14 residues. Between the trimmed V and J ends, which lost 6 bases and 4 bases, there was a span of 16 bases. The V gene's germline CDR1 is MNHEY and CDR2 SVGAGI. For the CDR3, the DNA is TGTGCCAGCAGCCCGACACCTTTCGAGTACGAGCAGTACTTC. It translates to CASSPTPFEYEQYF.

This clone occurred a few times. The J gene is TRBJ2-1, the V gene TRBV2; 14 nucleotides match TRBD2. Germline V gives CDR1 SNHLY, CDR2 FYNNEI. V was clipped by 7 bases and J by 7 bases; unmatched bases: 6. The CDR3 totals 15 residues. Here the CDR3 reads CASKGTSGSRNEQFF. As DNA, the CDR3 is TGTGCCAGCAAAGGGACTAGCGGGAGTCGGAATGAGCAGTTCTTC.

This chain links TRBV4-3 with TRBJ2-3; 8 nucleotides line up with TRBD1. Germline V gene data show CDR1 as LGHNA and CDR2 as YSLEER. The CDR3 runs to 16 residues. Trimming at V came to 3 bases and at J to 3 bases, leaving 8 bases not matched to a gene. Written as DNA, the CDR3 is TGCGCCAGCAGCCACCTTGGACAGGGACAGACAGATACGCAGTATTTT. This codes for CASSHLGQGQTDTQYF.

This clone was observed a handful of times. Additional DNA sequences in this sample encode the identical CDR3. V usage is TRBV9 and J usage is TRBJ1-1; 7 nucleotides line up with TRBD1. There are 14 residues in the CDR3. CDR1 is SGDLS, CDR2 YYNGEE, per germline. V shed 3 bases and J 0 bases; nucleotides not matched to a gene: 2. The CDR3, as DNA: TGTGCCAGCAGCGCGGGACAGATGAACACTGAAGCTTTCTTT. This gives the protein CASSAGQMNTEAFF.

The chain uses TRBV7-2 and TRBJ2-1; a possible D gene is TRBD2 (5 bases). Germline V gene data show CDR1 as SGHTA and CDR2 as FQGNSA. This CDR3 is 15 amino acids long. V lost 6 bases to trimming and J lost 5 bases, with 17 bases between them. The CDR3 spells CASRASRQPHNEQFF. The CDR3 region has the DNA TGTGCCAGCAGGGCTAGCCGCCAACCACACAATGAGCAGTTCTTC. Drawing the rest from reference TRBV7-2 and TRBJ2-1, the complete variable domain is GAGVSQSPSNKVTEKGKDVELRCDPISGHTALYWYRQSLGQGLEFLIYFQGNSAPDKSGLPSDRFSAERTGGSVSTLTIQRTQQEDSAVYLCASRASRQPHNEQFFGPGTRLTVL.

This clone was counted between two and nine times. The chain joins TRBV5-6 to TRBJ2-5; 9 nucleotides match TRBD2. The germline gives CDR1 SGHDT, CDR2 YYEEEE. V dropped 0 bases and J dropped 5; count of bases not matched to a gene: 11. The CDR3 totals 17 residues. The CDR3 region is CASSLEISGRGDETQYF. The DNA of the CDR3 is TGTGCCAGCAGCTTGGAGATTAGCGGGAGAGGGGACGAGACCCAGTACTTC. The entire variable domain, with the rest obtained from reference TRBV5-6 and TRBJ2-5, is as follows: DAGVTQSPTHLIKTRGQQVTLRCSPKSGHDTVSWYQQALGQGPQFIFQYYEEEERQRGNFPDRFSGHQFPNYSSELNVNALLLGDSALYLCASSLEISGRGDETQYFGPGTRLLVL.

The J gene is TRBJ2-7, the V gene TRBV13, with D perhaps TRBD1 (6 bases). The length of the CDR3 is 13 residues. Germline CDR1 PRHDT, CDR2 FYEKMQ (reference sequence). Trimming stripped 4 bases from V and 2 bases from J, with 9 bases between. The CDR3 sequence is CASSSPGAYEQYF. Here the CDR3 DNA reads TGTGCCAGCAGCTCCCCAGGGGCCTACGAGCAGTACTTC.

The genes are TRBV7-9 and TRBJ2-3, with a weak D call TRBD2 (5 bases). Between the trimmed V and J ends, which lost 3 bases and 0 bases, there was a span of 10 bases. This CDR3 contains 15 residues. Germline V lookup: CDR1 SEHNR, CDR2 FQNEAQ (reference sequence). The CDR3 here is CASSLKRLSTDTQYF. The DNA of the CDR3 is TGTGCCAGCAGCTTGAAGCGGCTAAGCACAGATACGCAGTATTTT.

This clone has only a few counts. This chain uses TRBV10-2 with TRBJ1-5; 8 bases line up with TRBD1. V was clipped by 6 bases and J by 1 base; unmatched bases: 8. The CDR3 covers 16 residues. Germline CDR1 WSHSY, CDR2 SAAADI. The CDR3 nucleotides read TGCGCCAGCAGCGTGGGGAGACAGGGGAGCAATCAGCCCCAGCATTTT. This codes for CASSVGRQGSNQPQHF.

About this clone: The CDR3 does not end in the conserved phenylalanine or tryptophan, so this is likely a read error. CDR3: CASSLASVDYEQYL. CDR3 coding DNA: TGTGCCAGCAGCTTAGCTTCAGTGGACTACGAGCAGTACCTC. This chain connects TRBV7-2 to TRBJ2-7; D is undetermined. The germline gives CDR1 SGHTA, CDR2 FQGNSA. The CDR3 extends over 14 amino acids. With 0 bases removed from V and 3 bases from J, the gap between germline ends came to 9 bases.

This clone was observed a few times. This chain uses TRBV7-2 with TRBJ2-5; D perhaps matches TRBD2 (6 bases). V was trimmed by 4 bases and J by 2 bases, leaving 14 bases between them. Germline V lookup: CDR1 SGHTA, CDR2 FQGNSA. The CDR3 consists of 15 residues. DNA of the CDR3: TGTGCCAGCAGCTCCCCGGGAGCCGGGCAAGAGACCCAGTACTTC. Translation: CASSSPGAGQETQYF.

The chain is built from TRBV6-1 and TRBJ2-7; 8 bases align to TRBD2. The CDR3 length is 13 residues. Germline V CDR1 and CDR2: MNHNS, SASEGT. Trimming removed 3 bases from V and 7 bases from J; junction bases left unmatched: 5. CDR3 bases: TGTGCCAGCAGTGACTCGGCGGGAGGTGAGCAGTACGTC. It yields the protein CASSDSAGGEQYV.

This clone has only a few counts. The CDR3 is CASSLEGERNYGYTF. The CDR3 nucleotides are TGTGCCAGCAGCTTAGAAGGAGAACGTAACTATGGCTACACCTTC. The genes are TRBV7-2 and TRBJ1-2; D ambiguous. The CDR3 runs 15 residues. Trimming left V 1 base short and J 1 base short, with 10 bases between. Germline CDR1 is SGHTA and CDR2 is FQGNSA.

The chain has TRBV7-2 and TRBJ2-3; maybe TRBD1 (5 bases). Germline V gives CDR1 SGHTA, CDR2 FQGNSA. The CDR3 extends over 13 amino acids. V shed 4 bases and J shed 4 bases, with 9 bases lying between them. CDR3 in DNA: TGTGCCAGCAGCTCTTGGGGCGCAGATACGCAGTATTTT. This gives the protein CASSSWGADTQYF.

The rearrangement uses TRBV19 and TRBJ2-6; D remains unclear. The V and J ends lost 7 bases and 1 base respectively, with 11 bases between them. CDR1 is LNHDA and CDR2 is SQIVND in the germline V gene (reference sequence). The CDR3 is made up of 15 amino acids. In DNA, the CDR3 is TGTGCCAGTAAGGGCAGTTCTTCTGGGGCCAACGTCCTGACTTTC. The encoded protein is CASKGSSSGANVLTF.

This chain links TRBV5-1 with TRBJ2-1, with 10 bases that match TRBD2. V lost 1 base and J lost 8; bases outside the gene matches: 6. Looked up from germline, CDR1 is SGHRS and CDR2 is YFSETQ. This CDR3 is built from 15 residues. The chain's CDR3 is CASSLSLAGGYEQFF. Here the CDR3 DNA reads TGCGCCAGCAGCTTGAGCTTAGCGGGAGGTTATGAGCAGTTCTTC.

This clone was observed a few times. This rearrangement joins TRBV9 to TRBJ2-4, with TRBD2 identical over 8 bases. In germline, CDR1 is SGDLS, CDR2 YYNGEE. The CDR3 runs to 15 residues. With 0 bases clipped from V and 6 bases from J, the junction kept 5 bases outside the gene matches. The CDR3 is CASSVAGGSGNIQYF. CDR3 nucleotides: TGTGCCAGCAGCGTAGCGGGAGGGAGCGGAAACATTCAGTACTTC.

This clone was seen only a few times. V gene TRBV4-3 combines with J gene TRBJ2-6; 10 bases fit TRBD1. V dropped 1 base and J dropped 2; count of bases not matched to a gene: 5. The CDR3 is made up of 18 amino acids. Germline V gene data show CDR1 as LGHNA and CDR2 as YSLEER. The CDR3 sequence is CASSQGRQGATGANVLTF. The CDR3 DNA reads TGCGCCAGCAGCCAAGGACGACAGGGGGCGACTGGGGCCAACGTCCTGACTTTC.

This clone showed up just a few times. The CDR3, as DNA: TGTGCCAGCAGCAGGGGCGTAGGCACTGAAGCTTTCTTT. Protein sequence: CASSRGVGTEAFF. This rearrangement joins TRBV5-6 to TRBJ1-1; tentative D call: TRBD1 (5 bases). CDR1 and CDR2 (germline): SGHDT, YYEEEE. This CDR3 spans 13 amino acids. Trimming left V 4 bases short and J 4 bases short, with 11 bases between.

This clone showed up just a few times. The chain couples TRBV30 to TRBJ2-1, with 10 bases identical to TRBD2. Germline V gene lookup returns CDR1 GTSNPN and CDR2 SVGIG (reference sequence). CDR3 size: 17 residues. The J segment lost 8 bases and the V segment lost 8 bases, leaving 21 bases of the junction unmatched. The CDR3 DNA is TGTGCCCGGACGGGAGGATTAGCTAGCGGGAGTGTCTATGAGCAGTTCTTC. It yields the protein CARTGGLASGSVYEQFF.